The 12 T cell receptor beta chains reported below all come from one sample, sequenced in a study of shared clonotypes between healthy human individuals. The data were produced by immunoSEQ multiplex PCR, yet TCRdb's version contains in-frame clones alone and is incomplete. The table records a few million clones, more than 90% of them present only once. The source material was naive CD4+ T cells sorted from blood. As to subset: CD45RA+ positively selected. The receptors stem from a man aged 18 to 29 in good health.

This clone has a single count. This CDR3 is also generated by other DNA sequences in the sample. The chain combines TRBV5-1 with TRBJ2-7; 9 nucleotides line up with TRBD1. Germline lookup yields CDR1 SGHRS and CDR2 YFSETQ. The CDR3 consists of 13 residues. The V and J ends lost 3 bases and 5 bases, in that order; junction bases with no gene match: 3. CDR3 DNA: TGCGCCAGCAGCTCCCGACAGGGGGACGAGCAGTACTTC. Translation gives CASSSRQGDEQYF.

The V and J genes are TRBV15 and TRBJ2-7, with D perhaps given as TRBD1 or TRBD2 (5 bases each). This CDR3 is 16 amino acids long. V dropped 2 bases and J dropped 0 bases, with 14 bases sitting between them. Per the germline V gene, CDR1 is LNHNV and CDR2 is YYDKDF (reference sequence). This CDR3 reads CATSRWERDGSYEQYF. The CDR3 DNA follows: TGTGCCACCAGCAGATGGGAGAGGGACGGCTCCTACGAGCAGTACTTC. Using reference TRBV15 and TRBJ2-7 for the parts outside the CDR3, the full variable domain is DAMVIQNPRYQVTQFGKPVTLSCSQTLNHNVMYWYQQKSSQAPKLLFHYYDKDFNNEADTPDNFQSRRPNTSFCFLDIRSPGLGDTAMYLCATSRWERDGSYEQYFGPGTRLTVT.

The V gene is TRBV19, the J gene TRBJ2-2; D might be TRBD1 or TRBD2, each matching 5 bases. Germline values: CDR1 LNHDA, CDR2 SQIVND (reference sequence). This CDR3 contains 14 residues. Between the trimmed V and J ends, which lost 7 bases and 5 bases, there was a span of 14 bases. The CDR3 DNA is TGTGCCAGTACCCCCCTGGGGGAGACCGGGGAGCTGTTTTTT. Protein sequence: CASTPLGETGELFF.

The chain employs TRBV6-5 and TRBJ2-7, with D tentatively TRBD1 (6 bases). V was pared by 6 bases and J by 2 bases, with 14 bases between. CDR1 and CDR2 from the germline V gene are MNHEY and SVGAGI. The CDR3 has 14 residues. Written as DNA, the CDR3 is TGTGCCAGCAGCCTAACAGGGCCCACCTACGAGCAGTACTTC. It yields the protein CASSLTGPTYEQYF.

Remarks on this clone: This CDR3 is also generated by other DNA sequences in the sample. This rearrangement joins TRBV5-1 to TRBJ2-2; D may be TRBD1 (6 bases). Trimming cost V 4 bases and J 0 bases, with 10 bases left between them. The CDR3 is made up of 15 amino acids. Germline V gives CDR1 SGHRS, CDR2 YFSETQ. The CDR3 here is CASSPRTANTGELFF. For the CDR3, the DNA is TGCGCCAGCAGCCCCCGGACAGCGAACACCGGGGAGCTGTTTTTT.

The chain is built from TRBV2 and TRBJ2-3; no reliable D call. CDR3 length equals 15 residues. Germline CDR1 reads SNHLY; CDR2 reads FYNNEI. V gave up 6 bases and J gave up 4 bases, with 17 bases separating them. CDR3 sequence: CASRIEFVAPDTQYF. The DNA of the CDR3 is TGTGCCAGCAGGATCGAGTTTGTGGCACCAGATACGCAGTATTTT.

The rearrangement joins TRBV5-1 to TRBJ1-1; 7 nucleotides match TRBD1. Germline lookup yields CDR1 SGHRS and CDR2 YFSETQ. V was clipped by 0 bases and J by 6 bases; unmatched bases: 8. The CDR3 is 15 amino acids. CDR3 coding DNA: TGCGCCAGCAGCTTGGCTGCGTCAGGGGGTCCTGAAGCTTTCTTT. This sequence encodes CASSLAASGGPEAFF. The full variable domain, with the rest looked up from reference TRBV5-1 and TRBJ1-1, is KAGVTQTPRYLIKTRGQQVTLSCSPISGHRSVSWYQQTPGQGLQFLFEYFSETQRNKGNFPGRFSGRQFSNSRSEMNVSTLELGDSALYLCASSLAASGGPEAFFGQGTRLTVV.

The chain is built from TRBV7-2 and TRBJ1-2; D gene ambiguous. The V end was cut by 2 bases, the J end by 4 bases, with 14 bases between. Germline loops: CDR1 SGHTA, CDR2 FQGNSA. This CDR3 is built from 15 residues. The CDR3 bases are TGTGCCAGCAGCTTAAGCGCAAGCCAAGGCTATGGCTACACCTTC. Amino acids: CASSLSASQGYGYTF.

V and J are TRBV27 and TRBJ2-1, with 7 bases matching TRBD1. The trim removed 1 base at V and 0 bases at J, leaving 6 bases unmatched. The CDR3 consists of 17 residues. Per germline, CDR1 MNHEY and CDR2 SMNVEV (reference sequence). Here the CDR3 reads CASSLWPTGSSYNEQFF. The CDR3 region has the DNA TGTGCCAGCAGTTTATGGCCGACAGGGAGCTCCTACAATGAGCAGTTCTTC.

The chain recombines TRBV2 with TRBJ1-4; the D gene is possibly TRBD1 (5 bases). Looked up from germline, CDR1 is SNHLY and CDR2 is FYNNEI. The CDR3 extends over 14 amino acids. The V and J ends lost 6 bases and 3 bases respectively, with 11 bases between them. Here the CDR3 DNA reads TGTGCCAGCAGGGCGTCGGGGCCTAATGAAAAACTGTTTTTT. Protein sequence: CASRASGPNEKLFF.

The rearrangement uses TRBV10-3 and TRBJ1-3, with D tentatively TRBD1 (5 bases). CDR3 length equals 16 residues. Germline loops: CDR1 ENHRY, CDR2 SYGVKD. Trimming removed 7 bases at V and 0 bases at J, with 16 bases between. CDR3 sequence (DNA): TGTGCCATCACCGAGACAGAGTCGTCCTCTGGAAACACCATATATTTT. Its translation is CAITETESSSGNTIYF.

The chain uses TRBV5-1 and TRBJ2-2; 8 positions match TRBD1. V lost 9 bases, J lost 7 bases, and 8 bases stayed unmatched. The CDR3 is made up of 13 amino acids. Germline values: CDR1 SGHRS, CDR2 YFSETQ. As DNA, the CDR3 is TGCGCCACCTTCAGGGGGCCTGGCGGGGAGCTGTTTTTT. It yields the protein CATFRGPGGELFF.